The present entry profiles one T cell receptor beta chain with its context. This sample was taken from a study of blood T cell repertoires in COVID-19. Libraries were prepared by immunoSEQ multiplex PCR; TCRdb keeps only in-frame clonotypes and omits some of them. The sample consists of 210,000 or so clones, 84% of them appearing once. Sequenced input: peripheral blood. This receptor was taken from an elderly woman with active or convalescent COVID-19.

CDR3 protein: CASSLDRGTQYF. For the CDR3, the DNA is TGCGCCAGCAGCTTGGACCGAGGGACGCAGTATTTT. V and J are TRBV5-1 and TRBJ2-3, with D possibly being TRBD2 (5 bases). V was cut by 0 bases and J by 9 bases, with 8 bases left in between. The CDR3 sequence is 12 residues long. Germline values: CDR1 SGHRS, CDR2 YFSETQ. The entire variable domain, with the rest obtained from reference TRBV5-1 and TRBJ2-3, is as follows: KAGVTQTPRYLIKTRGQQVTLSCSPISGHRSVSWYQQTPGQGLQFLFEYFSETQRNKGNFPGRFSGRQFSNSRSEMNVSTLELGDSALYLCASSLDRGTQYFGPGTRLTVL.